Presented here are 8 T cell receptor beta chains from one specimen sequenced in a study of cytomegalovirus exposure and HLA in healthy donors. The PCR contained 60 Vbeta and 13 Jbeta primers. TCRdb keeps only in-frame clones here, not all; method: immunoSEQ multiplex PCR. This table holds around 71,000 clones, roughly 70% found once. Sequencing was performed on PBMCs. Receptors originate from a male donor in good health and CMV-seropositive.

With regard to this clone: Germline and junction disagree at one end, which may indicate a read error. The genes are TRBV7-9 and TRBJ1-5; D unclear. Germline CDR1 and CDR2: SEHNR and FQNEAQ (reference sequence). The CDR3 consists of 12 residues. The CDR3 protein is CSSSLGEQPQHF. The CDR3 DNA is TGTTCCAGCAGCTTAGGTGAGCAGCCCCAGCATTTT.

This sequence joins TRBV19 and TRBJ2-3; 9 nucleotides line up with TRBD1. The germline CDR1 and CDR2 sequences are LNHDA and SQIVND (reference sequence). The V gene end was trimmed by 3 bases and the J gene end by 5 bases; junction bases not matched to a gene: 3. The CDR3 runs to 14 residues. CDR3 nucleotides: TGTGCCAGTAGTATGGGACAGGGATTAGATACGCAGTATTTT. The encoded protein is CASSMGQGLDTQYF.

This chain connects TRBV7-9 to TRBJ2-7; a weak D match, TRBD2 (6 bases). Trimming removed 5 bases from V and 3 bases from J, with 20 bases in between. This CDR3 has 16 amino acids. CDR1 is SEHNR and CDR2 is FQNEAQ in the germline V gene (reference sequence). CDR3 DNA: TGTGCCAGCAGCCCGCCCCGGCCGGGAGTGGTCTACGAGCAGTACTTC. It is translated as CASSPPRPGVVYEQYF.

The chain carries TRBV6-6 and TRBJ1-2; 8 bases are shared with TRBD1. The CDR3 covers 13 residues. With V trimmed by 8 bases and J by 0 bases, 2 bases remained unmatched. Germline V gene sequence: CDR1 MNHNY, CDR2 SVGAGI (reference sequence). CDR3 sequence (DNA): TGTGCCAGCGGGGGACAGGCTAACTATGGCTACACCTTC. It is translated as CASGGQANYGYTF.

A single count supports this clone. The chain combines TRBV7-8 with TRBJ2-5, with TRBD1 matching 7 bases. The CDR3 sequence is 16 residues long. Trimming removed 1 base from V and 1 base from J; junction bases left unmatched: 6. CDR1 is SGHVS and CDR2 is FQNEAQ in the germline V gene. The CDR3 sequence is CASSLETGTIQETQYF. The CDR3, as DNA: TGTGCCAGCAGCTTAGAGACAGGGACAATCCAAGAGACCCAGTACTTC. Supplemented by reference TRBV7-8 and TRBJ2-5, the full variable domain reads GAGVSQSPRYKVAKRGQDVALRCDPISGHVSLFWYQQALGQGPEFLTYFQNEAQLDKSGLPSDRFFAERPEGSVSTLKIQRTQQEDSAVYLCASSLETGTIQETQYFGPGTRLLVL.

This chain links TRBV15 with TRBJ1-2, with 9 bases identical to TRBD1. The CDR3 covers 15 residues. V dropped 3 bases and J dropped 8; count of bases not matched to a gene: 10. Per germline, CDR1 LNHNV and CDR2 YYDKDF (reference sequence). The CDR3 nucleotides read TGTGCCACCAGCAGGCGGACAGGGGCGTTAGGCGGCTACACCTTC. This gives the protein CATSRRTGALGGYTF.

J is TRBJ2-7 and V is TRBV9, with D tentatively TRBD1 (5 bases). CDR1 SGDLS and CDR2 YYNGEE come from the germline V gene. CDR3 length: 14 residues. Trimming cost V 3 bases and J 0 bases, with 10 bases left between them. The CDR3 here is CASSGGLFSYEQYF. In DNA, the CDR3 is TGTGCCAGCAGCGGGGGCCTATTCTCCTACGAGCAGTACTTC.

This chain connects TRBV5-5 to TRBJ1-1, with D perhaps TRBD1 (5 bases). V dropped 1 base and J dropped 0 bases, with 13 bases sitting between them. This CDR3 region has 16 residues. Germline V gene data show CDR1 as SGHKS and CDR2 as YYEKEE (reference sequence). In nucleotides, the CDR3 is TGTGCCAGCAGCTTGCCCCAGGGCCCTTTGAACACTGAAGCTTTCTTT. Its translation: CASSLPQGPLNTEAFF.